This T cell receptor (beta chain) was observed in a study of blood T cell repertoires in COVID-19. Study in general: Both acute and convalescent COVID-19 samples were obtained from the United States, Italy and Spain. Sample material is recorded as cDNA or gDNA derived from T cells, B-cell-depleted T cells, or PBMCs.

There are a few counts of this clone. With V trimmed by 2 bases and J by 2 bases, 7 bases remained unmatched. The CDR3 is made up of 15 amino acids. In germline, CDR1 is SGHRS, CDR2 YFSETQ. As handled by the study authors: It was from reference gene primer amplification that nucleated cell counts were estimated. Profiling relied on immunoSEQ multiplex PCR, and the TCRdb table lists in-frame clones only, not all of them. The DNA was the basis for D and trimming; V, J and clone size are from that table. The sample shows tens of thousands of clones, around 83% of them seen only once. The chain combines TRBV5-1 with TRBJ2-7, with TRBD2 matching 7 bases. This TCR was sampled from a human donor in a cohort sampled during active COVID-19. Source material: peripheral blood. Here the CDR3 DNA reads TGCGCCAGCAGCTTAGAGCGGGGCCCAACCTACGAGCAGTACTTC. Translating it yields CASSLERGPTYEQYF. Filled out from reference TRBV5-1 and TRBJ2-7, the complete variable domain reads KAGVTQTPRYLIKTRGQQVTLSCSPISGHRSVSWYQQTPGQGLQFLFEYFSETQRNKGNFPGRFSGRQFSNSRSEMNVSTLELGDSALYLCASSLERGPTYEQYFGPGTRLTVT.